One and the same sample provided the 23 T cell receptor beta chains below, sequenced in a study of blood T cell repertoires in COVID-19. Measured with immunoSEQ multiplex PCR; TCRdb has only the in-frame clones, and not every one. Of some 180,000 clones detected, about 88% appear once; the ten largest clones hold approximately 25%. Sequenced input: PBMCs or T cells enriched from blood (not recorded which). The receptor set was obtained from a woman aged 40 to 50 in a cohort exposed to, infected with or recovered from COVID-19 (not recorded which).

The chain combines TRBV10-3 with TRBJ1-3, with 7 bases lining up with TRBD1. The germline gives CDR1 ENHRY, CDR2 SYGVKD. The CDR3 runs 16 residues. Trimming removed 5 bases from V and 0 bases from J; junction bases left unmatched: 7. This CDR3 is CAISSAGTASGNTIYF. The CDR3 bases are TGTGCCATCAGTTCGGCCGGGACAGCCTCTGGAAACACCATATATTTT.

The gene calls are TRBV5-5 and TRBJ1-3, with 7 bases that match TRBD1. Germline trimming cut 0 bases from V and 3 bases from J; bases unmatched to any gene: 9. The CDR3 totals 17 residues. Germline V CDR1 and CDR2: SGHKS, YYEKEE (reference sequence). The CDR3 nucleotides read TGTGCCAGCAGCTTGGACCCCACAGGGGCCAGTGGAAACACCATATATTTT. As protein: CASSLDPTGASGNTIYF.

This clone appeared a few times. The chain uses TRBV4-1 and TRBJ2-2; TRBD2 agrees at 12 bases. The CDR3 has 18 amino acids. V gave up 2 bases and J gave up 6 bases; unmatched junction bases: 10. Germline CDR1 is MGHRA and CDR2 is YSYEKL. The CDR3 coding sequence is TGCGCCAGCAGCCAACGCCCTGAAGGACTAGCGGGGTCCGGGGAGCTGTTTTTT. It specifies CASSQRPEGLAGSGELFF.

This chain links TRBV9 with TRBJ2-7, with 11 bases lining up with TRBD2. The germline gives CDR1 SGDLS, CDR2 YYNGEE. Trimming cost V 3 bases and J 3 bases; bases outside gene matches: 5. The CDR3 runs to 15 residues. The CDR3: CASSGLAGPVYEQYF. The CDR3 nucleotides are TGTGCCAGCAGCGGACTAGCGGGACCGGTCTACGAGCAGTACTTC.

The genes are TRBV10-2 and TRBJ1-5, with 8 positions matching TRBD1. Per germline, CDR1 WSHSY and CDR2 SAAADI. V shed 0 bases and J 4 bases; nucleotides not matched to a gene: 8. The CDR3 spans 17 residues. This chain's CDR3 is CASSESDRELQNQPQHF. DNA of the CDR3: TGCGCCAGCAGTGAGTCGGACAGGGAACTCCAGAATCAGCCCCAGCATTTT.

The genes are TRBV4-3 and TRBJ1-6; TRBD1 matches 10 bases. CDR1 and CDR2 (germline): LGHNA, YSLEER. J lost 9 bases, V lost 1 base, and 0 bases had no gene match. The CDR3 contains 14 residues. The CDR3, as DNA: TGCGCCAGCAGCCAAGGGACAGGGGGTTCACCCCTCCACTTT. Amino acids: CASSQGTGGSPLHF.

The rearrangement links TRBV3-1 (or the pseudogene TRBV3-2) to TRBJ1-2; D uncertain. This CDR3 contains 14 residues. Trimming stripped 4 bases from V and 4 bases from J, with 13 bases between. Germline loops: CDR1 LGHDT, CDR2 YNNKEL (reference sequence). CDR3 loop: CASSPRGGSYGYTF. The CDR3 DNA reads as TGTGCCAGCAGCCCCCGAGGAGGAAGCTATGGCTACACCTTC.

The chain recombines TRBV6-5 with TRBJ2-5; TRBD1 matches at 8 bases. There are 15 residues in the CDR3. The germline V gene encodes CDR1 MNHEY and CDR2 SVGAGI. V shed 11 bases, J shed 5 bases, and the junction held 16 bases outside the gene matches. CDR3 nucleotides: TGTGCCGGAGGGCAGGGGGCGCACTTAGATGAGACCCAGTACTTC. The encoded protein is CAGGQGAHLDETQYF.

This clone appeared a single time. CDR3 DNA sequence: TGCAGCGTTGACAGAGGGACCCAGTACTTC. Protein: CSVDRGTQYF. This chain links TRBV29-1 with TRBJ2-5; D unclear. V dropped 3 bases and J dropped 7 bases, with 6 bases sitting between them. The CDR3 runs to 10 residues. Looked up from germline, CDR1 is SQVTM and CDR2 is ANQGSEA.

This clone has only a few counts. The V and J genes are TRBV19 and TRBJ1-5; a weak D match, TRBD1 (5 bases). CDR1 LNHDA and CDR2 SQIVND come from the germline V gene (reference sequence). The CDR3 contains 16 residues. V was shortened by 5 bases and J by 0 bases, with 14 bases between the two germline ends. CDR3 in amino acids: CASSARGVNSNQPQHF. Written as DNA, the CDR3 is TGTGCCAGTAGTGCCCGGGGGGTTAATAGCAATCAGCCCCAGCATTTT. Based on the CDR3 plus reference TRBV19 and TRBJ1-5, the full variable domain is DGGITQSPKYLFRKEGQNVTLSCEQNLNHDAMYWYRQDPGQGLRLIYYSQIVNDFQKGDIAEGYSVSREKKESFPLTVTSAQKNPTAFYLCASSARGVNSNQPQHFGDGTRLSIL.

This clone was found a few times. CDR3 DNA sequence: TGTGCCAGCAGCCCTAGCGGGAAGGGCAATGAGCAGTTCTTC. It codes for CASSPSGKGNEQFF. The chain joins TRBV14 to TRBJ2-1, with 9 bases aligning to TRBD2. The V segment lost 4 bases and the J segment 6 bases; nucleotides outside the gene matches: 4. The CDR3 covers 14 residues. Germline loops: CDR1 SGHDN, CDR2 FVKESK.

The CDR3 DNA follows: TGTGCCAGCAGCAGCCCTCAGGGGGCGTTAAAATACGAGCAGTACTTC. This sequence encodes CASSSPQGALKYEQYF. This sequence joins TRBV2 and TRBJ2-7; 8 positions match TRBD1. Looked up from germline, CDR1 is SNHLY and CDR2 is FYNNEI. This CDR3 comprises 16 residues. After removal of 6 bases from V and 4 bases from J, the junction contained 14 bases not matched to a gene.

The rearrangement uses TRBV11-2 and TRBJ2-5, with 9 positions matching TRBD2. Per the germline V gene, CDR1 is SGHAT and CDR2 is FQNNGV. Trimming took 3 bases from V and 5 from J; bases not matched to a gene: 7. This CDR3 contains 15 residues. CDR3 sequence reads: CASSFSGRRPETQYF. The CDR3 region has the DNA TGTGCCAGCAGCTTTAGCGGGAGACGCCCGGAGACCCAGTACTTC.

The chain couples TRBV3-1 (or the pseudogene TRBV3-2) to TRBJ1-6; TRBD1 matches 7 bases. Germline V gene data show CDR1 as LGHDT and CDR2 as YNNKEL (reference sequence). With 6 bases clipped from V and 5 bases from J, the junction kept 4 bases outside the gene matches. This CDR3 is built from 14 residues. The CDR3 DNA is TGTGCCAGCAGAAGACAGGGTCATAATTCACCCCTCCACTTT. Translated: CASRRQGHNSPLHF.

This rearrangement joins TRBV7-9 to TRBJ1-2; D call uncertain. The V gene's germline CDR1 is SEHNR and CDR2 FQNEAQ (reference sequence). Trimming removed 1 base at V and 0 bases at J, with 6 bases between. CDR3 length: 14 amino acids. CDR3 sequence reads: CASSLVTTNYGYTF. CDR3 sequence (DNA): TGTGCCAGCAGCTTAGTTACAACTAACTATGGCTACACCTTC.

The CDR3 sequence: CASSQRPGTGGTGELFF. The CDR3 bases are TGTGCCAGCTCACAACGCCCCGGGACAGGGGGCACCGGGGAGCTGTTTTTT. The J gene is TRBJ2-2, the V gene TRBV18, with 11 bases identical to TRBD1. The germline V gene has CDR1 KGHSH and CDR2 LQKENI. V trimming: 4 bases; J trimming: 4 bases; junction bases outside the gene matches: 8. CDR3 length: 17 amino acids.

The V and J genes are TRBV28 and TRBJ1-1; no clear D gene. This CDR3 spans 12 amino acids. V was shortened by 4 bases and J by 6 bases, with 9 bases between the two germline ends. CDR1 is MDHEN and CDR2 is SYDVKM in the germline V gene. CDR3 residues: CASSWVGAEAFF. CDR3 DNA: TGTGCCAGCAGTTGGGTCGGGGCTGAAGCTTTCTTT.

J is TRBJ2-1 and V is TRBV6-5; no firm D call. Germline V gives CDR1 MNHEY, CDR2 SVGAGI. V lost 8 bases to trimming and J lost 1 base, with 15 bases between them. The CDR3 contains 15 residues. CDR3 sequence: CASGRNLASYNEQFF. The CDR3 coding sequence is TGTGCCAGCGGCCGGAATTTAGCTTCCTACAATGAGCAGTTCTTC.

The V and J genes are TRBV3-1 (or the pseudogene TRBV3-2) and TRBJ2-5, with 10 nucleotides matching TRBD2. The CDR3 is 14 residues long. Trimming at V came to 6 bases and at J to 2 bases, leaving 3 bases not matched to a gene. CDR1 and CDR2 from the germline V gene are LGHDT and YNNKEL (reference sequence). The CDR3 here is CASRQTSGQETQYF. CDR3 DNA: TGTGCCAGCAGACAGACTAGCGGGCAAGAGACCCAGTACTTC.

The V and J genes are TRBV4-1 and TRBJ1-2; 7 bases line up with TRBD1. From germline, CDR1 is MGHRA and CDR2 YSYEKL. Trimming removed 5 bases from V and 1 base from J; junction bases left unmatched: 7. This CDR3 spans 15 amino acids. The CDR3 DNA sequence: TGCGCCAGCAGCACCCGACAGGGAGATAACTATGGCTACACCTTC. Residues: CASSTRQGDNYGYTF.

The rearrangement uses TRBV27 and TRBJ2-2, with D perhaps matching TRBD2 (5 bases). CDR1 and CDR2 from the germline V gene are MNHEY and SMNVEV (reference sequence). V was cut by 2 bases and J by 3 bases, with 19 bases left in between. The CDR3 consists of 18 residues. CDR3 sequence: CASSLGSANPEYTGELFF. For the CDR3, the DNA is TGTGCCAGCAGTTTAGGTAGCGCGAACCCAGAGTACACCGGGGAGCTGTTTTTT.

This clone was detected once. This chain joins TRBV9 and TRBJ1-2; 9 bases are a match to TRBD1. V dropped 4 bases and J dropped 8; count of bases not matched to a gene: 3. The CDR3 is 12 residues long. The V gene's germline CDR1 is SGDLS and CDR2 YYNGEE. This CDR3 is CASSLQGAGYTF. CDR3 DNA: TGTGCCAGCAGCTTACAGGGGGCGGGCTACACCTTC.

The gene calls are TRBV13 and TRBJ1-1; D may be TRBD1 (6 bases). V lost 0 bases to trimming and J lost 1 base, with 9 bases between them. Germline V CDR1 and CDR2: PRHDT, FYEKMQ (reference sequence). The CDR3 totals 15 residues. CDR3 bases: TGTGCCAGCAGCTTAGGATACAGGGCGAACACTGAAGCTTTCTTT. Protein sequence: CASSLGYRANTEAFF.